This is a list of T cell receptor beta chains from one sample in a study of beta chain features in type 1 diabetes. Sequenced by immunoSEQ multiplex PCR; TCRdb stores in-frame clones only, minus some. Among a few hundred thousand clones listed, about 9.3% were seen once. The sample comprised naive CD4+ T cells from blood. The receptors come from a young woman in good health. The conserved cysteine and the conserved F or W are not part of the CDR3 here.

v_call: TRBV6-6
cdr3_aa: ASSTQGSGELF

v_call: TRBV2
cdr3_aa: ASRTGDSQRSPLH

v_call: TRBV2
cdr3_aa: ASSEAGVETQY

v_call: TRBV5-1
cdr3_aa: ASRPGEDNEQF

v_call: TRBV30
cdr3_aa: ARAGGMNTEAF

v_call: TRBV5-1
cdr3_aa: ASSPTSVGGELF

v_call: TRBV30
cdr3_aa: AWRRQGAYGYT

v_call: TRBV9
cdr3_aa: ASSVGRGNNEQF

v_call: TRBV6-5
cdr3_aa: ASSYFARQGSAF

v_call: TRBV5-1
cdr3_aa: ASSLGRVRSTDTQY

v_call: TRBV19
cdr3_aa: ATSGTGVYNEQF

v_call: TRBV30
cdr3_aa: AWSKRQGRLNEKLF

v_call: TRBV19
cdr3_aa: ASSIQGDYGYT